This TCR beta chain was captured by sequencing in a study of T-cell reconstitution after alpha-beta-depleted transplantation in children. Unique molecular identifiers were incorporated during preparation of the TCRbeta library. TCRdb passed the PCR reads through MiXCR, listing each CDR3 protein once. The table includes roughly 180,000 distinct CDR3 sequences, approximately 14% detected once. Germline V CDR1 and CDR2: SGHNT, YENEEA. Trimming at V came to 2 bases and at J to 7 bases, leaving 7 bases not matched to a gene. The CDR3 is 15 residues long. This specimen consisted of PBMCs from the stem cell graft donor, obtained from the stem cell graft. The V and J genes are TRBV11-3 and TRBJ2-1; TRBD2 aligns across 8 bases. This TCR was recovered from a human donor who donated a stem cell graft to a child with acute lymphoblastic leukemia. CDR3 residues: CASSLSSGSGNEQFF. Here the CDR3 DNA reads TGTGCCAGCAGCTTATCGAGCGGGAGTGGGAATGAGCAGTTCTTC.